This T cell receptor (beta chain) originates from a study of cytomegalovirus exposure and HLA in healthy donors. The CDR3 is 17 amino acids. Germline CDR1 reads SGHRS; CDR2 reads YFSETQ. V lost 4 bases, J lost 3 bases, and 11 bases stayed unmatched. The PCR used 60 Vbeta and 13 Jbeta primers. Using immunoSEQ multiplex PCR, the repertoire was profiled, and TCRdb retains in-frame clones only, with some absent. The table records tens of thousands of clones, around four fifths of them present only once. This clone was observed a handful of times. What was sequenced was PBMCs. This receptor was taken from a male donor in good health and CMV-seronegative. This sequence joins TRBV5-1 and TRBJ2-1; the match to TRBD1 covers 9 bases. Here the CDR3 reads CASSILPQGANYNEQFF. CDR3 coding DNA: TGCGCCAGCAGCATACTCCCACAGGGGGCGAACTACAATGAGCAGTTCTTC.